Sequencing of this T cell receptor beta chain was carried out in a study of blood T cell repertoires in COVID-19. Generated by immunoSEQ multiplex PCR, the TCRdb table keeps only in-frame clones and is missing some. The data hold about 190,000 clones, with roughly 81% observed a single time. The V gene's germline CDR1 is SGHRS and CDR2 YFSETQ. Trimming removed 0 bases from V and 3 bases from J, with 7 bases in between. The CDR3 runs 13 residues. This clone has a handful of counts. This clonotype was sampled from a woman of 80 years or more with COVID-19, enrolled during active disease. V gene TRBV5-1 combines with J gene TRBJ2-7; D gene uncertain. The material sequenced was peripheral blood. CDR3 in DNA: TGCGCCAGCAGCTTGGGAACGGTCTACGAGCAGTACTTC. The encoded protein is CASSLGTVYEQYF.